At least ten counts were recorded for the clone carrying this T cell receptor (beta chain). The sample is drawn from a study of regulatory T cells in long-lasting Graves disease. Both iRepertoire HTBI primers and Arm-PCR of CDR3 regions were used to build the TCR beta libraries. TCRdb called the multiplex PCR reads again in MiXCR, with one record for every CDR3 protein. Among 400,000 to 500,000 distinct CDR3 sequences listed, 15% were seen once. CDR1 and CDR2 (germline): SGHNT, YENEEA. Trimming removed 5 bases from V and 2 bases from J; junction bases left unmatched: 10. The CDR3 runs 16 residues. As to time point: newly diagnosed GD, antithyroid drugs for less than 3 months. The TCR library was made from RNA extracted from PBMCs. The sample also formed part of further work on T cells in Graves' hyperthyroidism and ophthalmopathy. Per that paper: Subjects aged 18 to 65 presented with newly diagnosed hyperthyroidism of less than 2 months' duration. Any patient presenting with uncontrolled infection, other autoimmune disease, pregnancy or lactation was left out.

The source is a woman between 40 and 50 years old with Graves disease. The chain employs TRBV11-3 and TRBJ2-5; 8 bases are shared with TRBD2. Material: peripheral blood mononuclear cells (PBMCs), obtained at new diagnosis, from a patient treated with antithyroid drugs. CDR3 DNA sequence: TGTGCCAGCAGCGGTACTAGCGGAACGTTACAAGAGACCCAGTACTTC. It is translated as CASSGTSGTLQETQYF.